These 12 T cell receptor beta chains were sequenced from one sample in a study of blood T cell repertoires in COVID-19. Libraries were prepared by immunoSEQ multiplex PCR; TCRdb keeps only in-frame clonotypes and omits some of them. The sample has some 250,000 clones, approximately 82% seen once. The source material was peripheral blood. These receptors came from an elderly man with acute or convalescent COVID-19.

This sequence joins TRBV4-1 and TRBJ1-1, with a weak D call TRBD1 (5 bases). The V end lost 1 base, the J end lost 3 bases, and 15 bases lay between the germline ends. Germline CDR1 and CDR2: MGHRA and YSYEKL. This CDR3 comprises 16 residues. This chain's CDR3 is CASSQGTGAYDTEAFF. For the CDR3, the DNA is TGCGCCAGCAGCCAAGGAACTGGGGCCTACGACACTGAAGCTTTCTTT.

The V gene is TRBV10-3, the J gene TRBJ1-2; the D gene is possibly TRBD1 (5 bases). The CDR3 length is 15 residues. With 2 bases removed from V and 6 bases from J, the gap between germline ends came to 16 bases. Looked up from germline, CDR1 is ENHRY and CDR2 is SYGVKD. Here the CDR3 reads CAISELQGRTNGYTF. In DNA, the CDR3 is TGTGCCATCAGTGAGCTCCAGGGTAGGACCAATGGCTACACCTTC.

This clone has only one observation. The chain links TRBV3-1 (or the pseudogene TRBV3-2) to TRBJ2-2; D may be TRBD1 (5 bases). From germline, CDR1 is LGHDT and CDR2 YNNKEL (reference sequence). Trimming shortened V by 1 base and J by 7 bases, and 10 bases separated the two germline ends. The CDR3 is made up of 14 amino acids. CDR3 bases: TGTGCCAGCAGCCAAGGACAGTCAGTCGGGGAGCTGTTTTTT. Protein product: CASSQGQSVGELFF.

J is TRBJ1-6 and V is TRBV30; 8 nucleotides line up with TRBD1. The CDR3 is 13 residues long. With 3 bases clipped from V and 9 bases from J, the junction kept 4 bases outside the gene matches. Germline V lookup: CDR1 GTSNPN, CDR2 SVGIG (reference sequence). CDR3 nucleotide sequence: TGTGCCTGGAGCGAAACAGGGGGTTCACCCCTCCACTTT. Residues: CAWSETGGSPLHF.

This chain uses TRBV28 with TRBJ1-5, with 8 bases identical to TRBD1. CDR3 length: 18 amino acids. Germline CDR1 reads MDHEN; CDR2 reads SYDVKM. The J segment lost 4 bases and the V segment lost 6 bases, leaving 17 bases of the junction unmatched. CDR3 in DNA: TGTGCCAGCAGCCTAACTAACTACCTCCGGGACAGGAATCAGCCCCAGCATTTT. This codes for CASSLTNYLRDRNQPQHF.

This clone was recorded once. The chain has TRBV3-1 (or the pseudogene TRBV3-2) and TRBJ2-4; D is ambiguous. V dropped 1 base and J dropped 0 bases, with 10 bases sitting between them. CDR3 length: 16 residues. Germline assignment: CDR1 LGHDT and CDR2 YNNKEL (reference sequence). The CDR3 coding sequence is TGTGCCAGCAGCCAAGGGGCATTAGAAGCCAAAAACATTCAGTACTTC. It specifies CASSQGALEAKNIQYF.

V is TRBV21-1 and J is TRBJ2-2; TRBD2 is taken as the D call from the table, unchecked against the DNA. TRBV21-1 represents a pseudogene. CDR3 length equals 12 residues. The CDR3 DNA sequence: TGTGCCAAGGTCGGAGAGGTCGGGGAGCTGTTTTTT. Translation gives CAKVGEVGELFF.

The chain has TRBV7-3 and TRBJ2-7; TRBD1 matches 8 bases. The CDR3 is 13 amino acids. The junction had 2 bases not matched to a gene; V was cut back by 2 bases and J by 5 bases. Per the germline V gene, CDR1 is SGHTA and CDR2 is FQGTGA. The CDR3 region is CASSLLQGDEQYF. CDR3 DNA sequence: TGTGCCAGCAGCTTACTACAGGGGGACGAGCAGTACTTC. Full variable domain (remainder filled in from reference TRBV7-3 and TRBJ2-7): GAGVSQTPSNKVTEKGKYVELRCDPISGHTALYWYRQSLGQGPEFLIYFQGTGAADDSGLPNDRFFAVRPEGSVSTLKIQRTERGDSAVYLCASSLLQGDEQYFGPGTRLTVT.

J is TRBJ2-3 and V is TRBV5-1, with D possibly matching TRBD2 (6 bases). The germline V and J ends were trimmed by 0 bases and 3 bases, with 14 bases remaining between them. Looked up from germline, CDR1 is SGHRS and CDR2 is YFSETQ. This CDR3 has 16 residues. The CDR3 region has the DNA TGCGCCAGCAGCTTGGGCGGTGGGAGCGGGACAGATACGCAGTATTTT. Translation: CASSLGGGSGTDTQYF.

V and J are TRBV6-5 and TRBJ2-4, with a weak D call TRBD1 (5 bases). CDR1 and CDR2 from the germline V gene are MNHEY and SVGAGI. The CDR3 contains 15 residues. V was clipped by 7 bases and J by 2 bases, with 15 bases between them. DNA for the CDR3: TGTGCCAGCACCGAAGTAAGGGGATCCAAAAACATTCAGTACTTC. Translation gives CASTEVRGSKNIQYF.

The chain uses TRBV6-2 or TRBV6-3 and TRBJ2-7; D remains unclear. CDR1 is MNHEY and CDR2 is SVGEGT in the germline V gene. The CDR3 consists of 18 residues. Trimming took 0 bases from V and 2 from J, leaving 20 bases between them. CDR3 loop: CASSYSIWSTISTYEQYF. In DNA, the CDR3 is TGTGCCAGCAGTTACTCGATTTGGTCGACAATCAGCACCTACGAGCAGTACTTC.

This clone was counted once. V is TRBV28 and J is TRBJ2-1, with D possibly TRBD1 on 6 matching bases. Germline V gene sequence: CDR1 MDHEN, CDR2 SYDVKM. V was shortened by 2 bases and J by 9 bases, with 14 bases between the two germline ends. This CDR3 is built from 14 residues. The CDR3, as DNA: TGTGCCAGCAGTTTAGTCGGACAGTCGAGTGAGCAGTTCTTC. This translates into CASSLVGQSSEQFF.